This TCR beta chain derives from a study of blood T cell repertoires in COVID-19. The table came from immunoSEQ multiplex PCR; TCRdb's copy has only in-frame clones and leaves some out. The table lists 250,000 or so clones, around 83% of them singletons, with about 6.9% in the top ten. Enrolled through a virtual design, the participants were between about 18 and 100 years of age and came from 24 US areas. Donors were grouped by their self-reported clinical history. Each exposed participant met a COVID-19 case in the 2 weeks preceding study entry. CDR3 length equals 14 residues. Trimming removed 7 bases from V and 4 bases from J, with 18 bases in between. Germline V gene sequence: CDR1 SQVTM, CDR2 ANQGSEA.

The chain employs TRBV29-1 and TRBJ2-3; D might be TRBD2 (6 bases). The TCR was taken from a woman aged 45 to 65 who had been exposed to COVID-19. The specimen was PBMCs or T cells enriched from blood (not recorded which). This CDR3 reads CSAALASRADTQYF. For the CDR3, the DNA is TGCAGCGCAGCCCTAGCGAGCAGAGCAGATACGCAGTATTTT.